The 8 T cell receptor beta chains below were found in one sample sequenced in a study of blood T cell repertoires in COVID-19. Only in-frame clones appear in the TCRdb table, and some are missing; sequencing was by immunoSEQ multiplex PCR. The table has 110,000 to 150,000 clones, 65% to 90% seen once; the top ten hold 10%. Sequencing was carried out using peripheral blood. The receptor set was obtained from a man aged 60 to 75 with active or convalescent COVID-19.

The chain employs TRBV27 and TRBJ2-1, with a possible D match to TRBD1 (6 bases). The V gene's germline CDR1 is MNHEY and CDR2 SMNVEV (reference sequence). The CDR3 has 14 amino acids. The germline V and J ends were trimmed by 3 bases and 4 bases, with 10 bases remaining between them. The CDR3 DNA reads as TGTGCCAGCAGTTTTTGGGACAATTACAATGAGCAGTTCTTC. Its protein is CASSFWDNYNEQFF.

The rearrangement uses TRBV7-9 and TRBJ1-6; TRBD1 aligns across 7 bases. This CDR3 comprises 15 residues. The germline CDR1 and CDR2 sequences are SEHNR and FQNEAQ (reference sequence). J gave up 4 bases and V 5 bases, and 5 bases lay outside the gene matches. The DNA for the CDR3 is TGTGCCAGCAGCCCTGGGACAGCATATAATTCACCCCTCCACTTT. Protein: CASSPGTAYNSPLHF. The full variable domain, with the rest looked up from reference TRBV7-9 and TRBJ1-6, is DTGVSQNPRHKITKRGQNVTFRCDPISEHNRLYWYRQTLGQGPEFLTYFQNEAQLEKSRLLSDRFSAERPKGSFSTLEIQRTEQGDSAMYLCASSPGTAYNSPLHFGNGTRLTVT.

The chain uses TRBV6-5 and TRBJ2-1; weak D call: TRBD1 (5 bases). The CDR3 is 15 residues long. Trimming removed 6 bases from V and 5 bases from J, with 17 bases in between. CDR1 is MNHEY and CDR2 is SVGAGI in the germline V gene. CDR3 DNA: TGTGCCAGCAGGACTTTAGACAGATGGAACAATGAGCAGTTCTTC. Encoded protein: CASRTLDRWNNEQFF.

This clone was seen only once. The V gene is TRBV6-6, the J gene TRBJ1-3; D unresolved. Germline loops: CDR1 MNHNY, CDR2 SVGAGI (reference sequence). The CDR3 loop spans 15 amino acids. The ends were cut back, 6 bases at V and 4 bases at J, with 16 bases in the middle. The CDR3 DNA reads TGTGCCAGCAGGCGGTTGGTGGTAAGCGGAAACACCATATATTTT. It specifies CASRRLVVSGNTIYF.

The V and J genes are TRBV2 and TRBJ1-5; a possible D gene is TRBD1 (5 bases). The V end lost 7 bases, the J end lost 2 bases, and 9 bases lay between the germline ends. Germline CDR1 and CDR2: SNHLY and FYNNEI. The CDR3 has 13 residues. This CDR3 reads CASTTDRNQPQHF. In nucleotides, the CDR3 is TGTGCCAGCACGACAGACCGCAATCAGCCCCAGCATTTT.

This clone was recorded only once. This sequence joins TRBV12-3 or TRBV12-4 and TRBJ1-1; D uncertain. The CDR3 covers 13 residues. With 5 bases removed from V and 5 bases from J, the gap between germline ends came to 12 bases. CDR3 coding DNA: TGTGCCAGCAGTCCCTCAGCGAGGACTGAAGCTTTCTTT. Translation: CASSPSARTEAFF.

V gene TRBV7-2 combines with J gene TRBJ1-1, with TRBD1 matching 9 bases. The junction had 10 bases not matched to a gene; V was cut back by 2 bases and J by 0 bases. Germline assignment: CDR1 SGHTA and CDR2 FQGNSA. The CDR3 is made up of 18 amino acids. CDR3 amino acids: CASSLRGDRATLNTEAFF. CDR3 bases: TGTGCCAGCAGCTTAAGGGGGGACAGGGCAACCCTGAACACTGAAGCTTTCTTT.

The chain combines TRBV30 with TRBJ2-7; D uncertain. The CDR3 runs 12 residues. Germline loops: CDR1 GTSNPN, CDR2 SVGIG (reference sequence). The germline V and J ends were trimmed by 4 bases and 7 bases, with 14 bases remaining between them. The CDR3 here is CAWKMSFWEQYF. CDR3 bases: TGTGCCTGGAAAATGAGTTTTTGGGAGCAGTACTTC.